This is a list of T cell receptor beta chains from one sample in a study of patients and donors after allogeneic stem cell transplantation. TCRdb itself ran the RT-PCR reads through MiXCR, one entry per CDR3 protein. The sample contains about 410,000 distinct CDR3 sequences, 16% of which appear only once. Sequenced input: blood, either unsorted or a sorted T cell fraction (not recorded which). The receptors shown here come from a human donor who was either an allogeneic HSCT recipient or a stem cell or donor lymphocyte infusion donor (not recorded which). It is not recorded whose cells these are; they may come from a transplant donor. Both conserved end residues are part of each CDR3. D genes are given only for firm matches. Some rows have no size entry. The others give once, few or many, or a class for an expanded clone.

j_call: TRBJ2-6
v_call: TRBV27
d_call: TRBD1
clone_size: few
cdr3_nt: TGTGCCAGCAGTTTAGCCCCCCAGGGGGCTGGGGCCAACGTCCTGACTTTC
cdr3_aa: CASSLAPQGAGANVLTF

j_call: TRBJ1-2
v_call: TRBV3-1
d_call: .
clone_size: .
cdr3_nt: TGTGCCAGCAGCCAAGATGTTAGGAGGGTGGCCTATGGCTACACCTTC
cdr3_aa: CASSQDVRRVAYGYTF

j_call: TRBJ1-1
v_call: TRBV4-1
d_call: TRBD1
clone_size: many
cdr3_nt: TGCGCCAGCAGCCCTGGGACAGGTGGTAACACTGAAGCTTTCTTT
cdr3_aa: CASSPGTGGNTEAFF

j_call: TRBJ2-1
v_call: TRBV5-1
d_call: .
clone_size: .
cdr3_nt: TGCGCCAGCAGCTTGGCGGCAGGCTTCTACAATGAGCAGTTCTTC
cdr3_aa: CASSLAAGFYNEQFF

j_call: TRBJ1-2
v_call: TRBV28
d_call: .
clone_size: few
cdr3_nt: TGTGCCAGCGGGGTAAACTATGGCTACACCTTC
cdr3_aa: CASGVNYGYTF

j_call: TRBJ2-2
v_call: TRBV7-3
d_call: TRBD2
clone_size: .
cdr3_nt: TGTGCCAGCAGCTTAACGGATGAACTAGCGGCTAACACCGGGGAGCTGTTTTTT
cdr3_aa: CASSLTDELAANTGELFF

j_call: TRBJ2-3
v_call: TRBV2
d_call: .
clone_size: few
cdr3_nt: TGTGCCAGCAGTAAAATCAGGGAAAGGATGGATACGCAGTATTTT
cdr3_aa: CASSKIRERMDTQYF

j_call: TRBJ1-2
v_call: TRBV5-6
d_call: .
clone_size: few
cdr3_nt: TGTGCCAGCAGCCCGGTGCTGGCGGGACGGTACTATGGCTACACCTTC
cdr3_aa: CASSPVLAGRYYGYTF

j_call: TRBJ2-7
v_call: TRBV10-3
d_call: TRBD1
clone_size: few
cdr3_nt: TGTGCCATCTGTTTTAGGGACAGGGGCCACGAGCAGTACTTC
cdr3_aa: CAICFRDRGHEQYF

j_call: TRBJ1-1
v_call: TRBV12-3/TRBV12-4
d_call: .
clone_size: many
cdr3_nt: TGTGCCAGCAGTTTAAAGTCCAACACTGAAGCTTTCTTT
cdr3_aa: CASSLKSNTEAFF

j_call: TRBJ2-2
v_call: TRBV20-1
d_call: .
clone_size: many
cdr3_nt: TGCAGTGCCCGGCGGACAGCCAACACCGGGGAGCTGTTTTTT
cdr3_aa: CSARRTANTGELFF

j_call: TRBJ2-7
v_call: TRBV5-6
d_call: .
clone_size: .
cdr3_nt: TGTGCCAGCAGCGATAGTCTTGTGACCTACGAGCAGTACTTC
cdr3_aa: CASSDSLVTYEQYF

j_call: TRBJ2-1
v_call: TRBV24-1
d_call: .
clone_size: few
cdr3_nt: TGTGCCACCAGCCTTCACAATGAGCAGTTCTTC
cdr3_aa: CATSLHNEQFF

j_call: TRBJ1-4
v_call: TRBV30
d_call: .
clone_size: .
cdr3_nt: TGTGCCTGGAGTGATGGACAGCCAACTAATGAAAAACTGTTTTTT
cdr3_aa: CAWSDGQPTNEKLFF

j_call: TRBJ1-1
v_call: TRBV7-6
d_call: .
clone_size: .
cdr3_nt: TGTGCCACGAGTCGGATCCGGCACACTGAAGCTTTCTTT
cdr3_aa: CATSRIRHTEAFF

j_call: TRBJ1-1
v_call: TRBV9
d_call: TRBD1
clone_size: few
cdr3_nt: TGTGCCAGCAGTCGTAGGACAGGGGTCACTGAAGCTTTCTTT
cdr3_aa: CASSRRTGVTEAFF

j_call: TRBJ2-1
v_call: TRBV19
d_call: TRBD1
clone_size: .
cdr3_nt: TGTGCCAGTAGTGATCTAAGGGGACAGGGTAACAATGAGCAGTTCTTC
cdr3_aa: CASSDLRGQGNNEQFF

j_call: TRBJ2-2
v_call: TRBV12-3/TRBV12-4
d_call: .
clone_size: few
cdr3_nt: TGTGCCAGCAGTTTAGCGCGTCAGGGGTTGGCGGGGGAGCTGTTTTTT
cdr3_aa: CASSLARQGLAGELFF

j_call: TRBJ1-1
v_call: TRBV7-2
d_call: .
clone_size: few
cdr3_nt: TGTGCCAGCAGCTTATTTAGAGATTGGGGGTCTGAAGCTTTCTTT
cdr3_aa: CASSLFRDWGSEAFF

j_call: TRBJ2-7
v_call: TRBV4-2
d_call: .
clone_size: .
cdr3_nt: TGTGCCAGCAGCCTGGGAGATAAACGCGACGAGCAGTACTTC
cdr3_aa: CASSLGDKRDEQYF

j_call: TRBJ2-7
v_call: TRBV30
d_call: .
clone_size: .
cdr3_nt: TGTGCCTGGAGTGTATTTGGCACTCTTCTTGAGGAGCAGTACTTC
cdr3_aa: CAWSVFGTLLEEQYF

j_call: TRBJ1-2
v_call: TRBV5-5
d_call: TRBD1
clone_size: few
cdr3_nt: TGTGCCAGCAGCGAGGGACAGGGGGCGAGCGGTGGCTACACCTTC
cdr3_aa: CASSEGQGASGGYTF